This entry lists 8 T cell receptor beta chains sequenced from one sample in a study of OX40 agonist ivuxolimab in advanced cancers. Measured with immunoSEQ multiplex PCR; TCRdb has only the in-frame clones, and not every one. The repertoire holds tens of thousands of clones, 83% seen once, with over 3% in the top ten. Material: CD4+ or CD8+ T cells sorted from blood, obtained in a trial of the OX40 agonist ivuxolimab. The source is an adult with an advanced solid tumor such as melanoma, head and neck, liver or kidney cancer.

J is TRBJ1-6 and V is TRBV7-9; 10 bases match TRBD1. The V gene end was trimmed by 3 bases and the J gene end by 4 bases; junction bases not matched to a gene: 6. The V gene's germline CDR1 is SEHNR and CDR2 FQNEAQ (reference sequence). The CDR3 sequence is 17 residues long. The CDR3 sequence: CASSLTGTGVYNSPLHF. CDR3 DNA sequence: TGTGCCAGCAGCTTGACCGGGACAGGGGTTTATAATTCACCCCTCCACTTT.

The rearrangement joins TRBV5-6 to TRBJ1-2, with 8 bases fitting TRBD1. This CDR3 comprises 15 residues. Germline values: CDR1 SGHDT, CDR2 YYEEEE. V lost 5 bases to trimming and J lost 4 bases; unmatched junction nucleotides: 10. CDR3: CASSPGQGWPYGYTF. For the CDR3, the DNA is TGTGCCAGCAGTCCCGGACAGGGTTGGCCCTATGGCTACACCTTC.

V and J are TRBV25-1 and TRBJ1-6; the D gene is possibly TRBD1 (5 bases). Germline-derived CDR1 and CDR2 are MGHDK and SYGVNS. The V end was cut by 11 bases, the J end by 2 bases, with 16 bases between. The CDR3 is 15 amino acids. Written as DNA, the CDR3 is TGTGCCGCCAACTCGGGACGGCCCTATAATTCACCCCTCCACTTT. This gives the protein CAANSGRPYNSPLHF.

The J gene is TRBJ2-1, the V gene TRBV19; D gene ambiguous. The V gene's germline CDR1 is LNHDA and CDR2 SQIVND (reference sequence). Between the trimmed V and J ends, which lost 1 base and 10 bases, there was a span of 8 bases. This CDR3 spans 12 amino acids. The CDR3 reads CASSIVAGEQFF. CDR3 nucleotides: TGTGCCAGTAGTATAGTAGCTGGGGAGCAGTTCTTC.

The V call is TRBV5-4, the J call TRBJ2-3, with 8 nucleotides matching TRBD2. Germline loops: CDR1 SGHNT, CDR2 YYREEE (reference sequence). Unmatched junction bases numbered 7, after V lost 3 bases and J lost 4 bases. This CDR3 has 15 residues. CDR3 DNA sequence: TGTGCCAGCAGCTCACTAGCGGAAACGGCAGATACGCAGTATTTT. Its protein product is CASSSLAETADTQYF.

CDR3 in DNA: TGTGCCAGCAGCCGCGGAAGGGACGATGAGCAGTTCTTC. Translating gives CASSRGRDDEQFF. The chain has TRBV4-2 and TRBJ2-1; D is perhaps TRBD1 or TRBD2 (5 bases each). In germline, CDR1 is LGHNA, CDR2 YNFKEQ. V was trimmed by 4 bases and J by 8 bases, leaving 12 bases between them. There are 13 residues in the CDR3.

The chain carries TRBV29-1 and TRBJ2-5, with a possible D match to TRBD2 (6 bases). The CDR3 sequence is 13 residues long. Looked up from germline, CDR1 is SQVTM and CDR2 is ANQGSEA. The germline V and J ends were trimmed by 3 bases and 1 base, with 9 bases remaining between them. In nucleotides, the CDR3 is TGCAGCGTTGAGGCGGGGCCCCAAGAGACCCAGTACTTC. It codes for CSVEAGPQETQYF. The variable domain in full, with the rest retrieved from reference TRBV29-1 and TRBJ2-5, is SAVISQKPSRDICQRGTSLTIQCQVDSQVTMMFWYRQQPGQSLTLIATANQGSEATYESGFVIDKFPISRPNLTFSTLTVSNMSPEDSSIYLCSVEAGPQETQYFGPGTRLLVL.

Many counts were recorded for this clone. The chain uses TRBV27 and TRBJ2-5, with D unclear. Germline V gene data show CDR1 as MNHEY and CDR2 as SMNVEV (reference sequence). This CDR3 comprises 16 residues. Trimming took off 2 bases at V and 2 bases at J, with 15 bases between the two ends. The CDR3 nucleotides are TGTGCCAGCAGTTTAAGGGCAGGCAGGATACAAGAGACCCAGTACTTC. This gives the protein CASSLRAGRIQETQYF.